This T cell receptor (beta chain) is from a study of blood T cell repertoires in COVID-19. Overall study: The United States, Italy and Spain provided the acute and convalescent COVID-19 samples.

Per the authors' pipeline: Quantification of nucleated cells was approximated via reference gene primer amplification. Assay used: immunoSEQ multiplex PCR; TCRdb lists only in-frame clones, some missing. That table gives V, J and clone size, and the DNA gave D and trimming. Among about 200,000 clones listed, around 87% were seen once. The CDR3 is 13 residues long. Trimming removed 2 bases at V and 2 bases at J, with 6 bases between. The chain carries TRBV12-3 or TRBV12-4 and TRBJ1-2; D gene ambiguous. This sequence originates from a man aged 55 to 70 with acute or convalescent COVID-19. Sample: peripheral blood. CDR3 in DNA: TGTGCCAGCAGTTTAAGCGGGAACTATGGCTACACCTTC. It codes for CASSLSGNYGYTF.